The present T cell receptor (beta chain) was sequenced within a study of lymphopenia after photon versus proton radiotherapy. Germline loops: CDR1 SGHVS, CDR2 FQNEAQ. The junction had 10 bases not matched to a gene; V was cut back by 5 bases and J by 4 bases. The CDR3 length is 17 residues. Profiling relied on immunoSEQ multiplex PCR, and the TCRdb table lists in-frame clones only, not all of them. The data contain around 22,000 clones, approximately 88% of them singletons. V and J are TRBV7-8 and TRBJ2-1; 11 bases are a match to TRBD2. This TCR was sampled from a man aged 35-49 years with gastric cancer. The specimen comprised peripheral blood, sampled from a patient treated with photon-based radiotherapy. CDR3 DNA: TGTGCCAGCAGCCGCCGGGGCTCTAGCGGGGGGTACAATGAGCAGTTCTTC. The encoded protein is CASSRRGSSGGYNEQFF.